A selection of T cell receptor beta chains follows, all from one sample in a study of molecular identifiers for immune sequencing clone quantification. MiXCR, run by TCRdb on the PCR reads, gives a single entry per CDR3 protein. The sample records tens of thousands of distinct CDR3 sequences, about 23% being singletons. The sample consisted of naive CD8+ T cells from blood, with Jurkat cell RNA spiked in. Receptors originate from a human donor in good health. Some libraries in this study had Jurkat cell RNA spiked in. Both conserved end residues are part of each CDR3. The order of the fields is D gene, clone size, V gene, J gene, CDR3 protein, CDR3 DNA. The D gene is left open where the match is weak. Part of the rows lack a size; the others show once, few, many or a class for expanded clones.

TRBD2,many,TRBV7-9,TRBJ2-7,CASSATSGGAVNEQYF,TGTGCCAGCAGCGCTACTAGCGGGGGAGCTGTAAACGAGCAGTACTTC
-,-,TRBV7-9,TRBJ2-2,CASIENRAGELFF,TGTGCCAGCATCGAAAACAGGGCCGGGGAGCTGTTTTTT
TRBD2,many,TRBV5-4,TRBJ2-7,CASSLESSGYEQYF,TGTGCCAGCAGCTTGGAGTCTAGCGGCTACGAGCAGTACTTC
-,-,TRBV2,TRBJ1-4,CASRAGSGTNEKLFF,TGTGCCAGCAGGGCAGGGAGTGGGACTAATGAAAAACTGTTTTTT
-,many,TRBV5-6,TRBJ2-2,CASSLGTAGELFF,TGTGCCAGCAGCTTGGGGACGGCCGGGGAGCTGTTTTTT
-,few,TRBV7-8,TRBJ1-2,CASSPKTVYGYTF,TGTGCCAGCAGCCCAAAGACAGTCTATGGCTACACCTTC
-,-,TRBV7-8,TRBJ1-1,CASSLGEGNTEVFF,TGTGCAAGCAGCTTAGGAGAGGGGAACACAGAAGTCTTCTTT
-,many,TRBV7-6,TRBJ2-1,CASSLGQGIDEQFF,TGTGCCAGCAGCTTAGGTCAGGGAATCGATGAGCAGTTCTTC
-,-,TRBV7-9,TRBJ1-3,CASKPGGDSGNTIYF,TGTGCCAGCAAACCGGGGGGTGACTCTGGAAACACCATATATTTT
TRBD1,many,TRBV5-1,TRBJ1-1,CASSWDSAGSGGTEAFF,TGCGCCAGCAGCTGGGACAGCGCGGGATCGGGGGGCACTGAAGCTTTCTTT
-,many,TRBV9,TRBJ1-1,CASSGTHTEAFF,TGTGCCAGCAGCGGGACGCACACTGAAGCTTTCTTT
-,-,TRBV19,TRBJ1-6,CASSMSNSPLHF,TGTGCCAGTAGTATGAGTAATTCCCCCCTCCACTTT
-,-,TRBV27,TRBJ2-1,CASSWGTYNEQFF,TGTGCCAGCAGTTGGGGAACTTACAATGAGCAGTTCTTC
TRBD2,-,TRBV20-1,TRBJ2-7,CSAEGLAGKYEQYF,TGCAGTGCTGAGGGACTAGCGGGAAAATACGAGCAGTACTTC
-,few,TRBV6-2/TRBV6-3,TRBJ2-3,CASGRTGDTQYF,TGTGCCAGCGGACGGACGGGAGATACGCAGTATTTT
TRBD1,few,TRBV29-1,TRBJ1-1,CSVLGTGEAFF,TGCAGCGTGCTCGGGACAGGTGAAGCTTTCTTT
-,few,TRBV27,TRBJ2-5,CASSLGNSGSDQYF,TGTGCCAGCAGTTTGGGGAATAGCGGCTCGGACCAGTACTTC
-,-,TRBV5-1,TRBJ2-2,CASSYWDRYTGELFF,TGCGCCAGCAGCTACTGGGACCGATACACCGGGGAGCTGTTTTTT
TRBD2,many,TRBV7-9,TRBJ2-7,CASRSGTTYEQYF,TGTGCCAGCAGGAGCGGGACTACCTACGAGCAGTACTTC
-,many,TRBV4-1,TRBJ2-3,CASSYVVSLSVDTQYF,TGCGCCAGCAGCTACGTAGTCTCCCTAAGTGTGGATACGCAGTATTTT
TRBD1,-,TRBV19,TRBJ2-6,CASRDSSGANFLTF,TGTGCCAGTCGGGACAGCTCTGGGGCCAACTTCCTGACTTTC
TRBD1,-,TRBV6-2/TRBV6-3,TRBJ2-2,CASSYLRGTNTGELFF,TGTGCCAGCAGTTACCTCAGGGGGACGAACACCGGGGAGCTGTTTTTT
-,-,TRBV27,TRBJ2-7,CATRTASYEQYF,TGTGCCACCCGGACAGCCTCCTACGAGCAGTACTTC
-,-,TRBV13,TRBJ1-3,CASSMRGRDTIYF,TGTGCCAGCAGTATGAGAGGGCGAGACACCATATATTTT
-,many,TRBV6-5,TRBJ2-7,CASLRGAGAHEQYF,TGTGCCAGCCTCCGGGGGGCGGGAGCCCACGAGCAGTACTTC
-,few,TRBV12-3/TRBV12-4,TRBJ2-7,CASSLVYGGEQYF,TGTGCCAGCAGTTTAGTCTACGGGGGCGAGCAGTACTTC
TRBD1,-,TRBV7-9,TRBJ2-2,CASSFTGGAGNTGELFF,TGTGCCAGCAGCTTTACAGGGGGCGCAGGGAACACCGGGGAGCTGTTTTTT
-,-,TRBV28,TRBJ1-1,CASSHGGWTKAFF,TGTGCCAGCAGTCACGGGGGTTGGACTAAAGCTTTCTTC
-,many,TRBV4-3,TRBJ2-7,CASSQDPGKGEQYF,TGCGCCAGCAGCCAAGACCCAGGGAAGGGCGAGCAGTACTTC
TRBD1,many,TRBV28,TRBJ1-6,CASSSLTGNNSPLHF,TGTGCCAGCAGTTCCCTGACAGGGAATAATTCACCCCTCCACTTT
-,few,TRBV7-8,TRBJ1-5,CASSLAGAGNQPQHF,TGTGCCAGCAGCTTAGCGGGGGCTGGCAATCAGCCCCAGCATTTT
-,many,TRBV5-1,TRBJ1-1,CASSKQESPEAFF,TGCGCCAGCAGCAAACAGGAGTCCCCTGAAGCTTTCTTT
-,-,TRBV6-2/TRBV6-3,TRBJ1-1,CASVTAGDTEAFF,TGTGCCAGCGTTACAGCGGGGGACACTGAAGCTTTCTTT
TRBD1,-,TRBV30,TRBJ1-4,CAWSATTGGITNEKLFF,TGTGCCTGGAGTGCTACGACAGGGGGGATAACTAATGAAAAACTGTTTTTT
TRBD2,many,TRBV30,TRBJ2-1,CAWSSGRGDEQFF,TGTGCCTGGTCTAGCGGGAGAGGTGATGAGCAGTTCTTC
TRBD2,many,TRBV9,TRBJ2-3,CASSSSGRGTDTQYF,TGTGCCAGCAGTTCTAGCGGGAGAGGCACAGATACGCAGTATTTT
-,few,TRBV6-5,TRBJ2-1,CASRSPFENNEQFF,TGTGCCAGCAGATCGCCATTCGAAAACAATGAGCAGTTCTTC
-,-,TRBV12-3/TRBV12-4,TRBJ2-5,CARSLSREAQYF,TGTGCCCGCAGTTTATCCCGTGAGGCCCAGTACTTT
TRBD1,many,TRBV6-2/TRBV6-3,TRBJ1-1,CASTLTGGPSTEAFF,TGTGCCAGCACCCTTACAGGGGGCCCGAGCACTGAAGCTTTCTTT
-,-,TRBV7-9,TRBJ2-5,CASSRLQETQYF,TGTGCCAGCAGCCGACTACAAGAGACCCAGTACTTC